This entry lists 2 T cell receptor beta chains sequenced from one sample in a study of T-cell reconstitution after alpha-beta-depleted transplantation in children. Unique molecular identifiers were used in preparing the TCRbeta library. One entry per CDR3 protein results from TCRdb running MiXCR on the PCR reads. This table holds 300,000 to 400,000 distinct CDR3 sequences, about an eighth found once. Sequenced material: PBMCs, taken from the stem cell graft. These receptors all stem from a human donor who donated a stem cell graft to a child with Fanconi anemia.

This clonotype was counted at least ten times. The V call is TRBV6-1, the J call TRBJ2-7; 9 bases map to TRBD1. This CDR3 contains 14 residues. The germline CDR1 and CDR2 sequences are MNHNS and SASEGT. V lost 6 bases and J lost 3; bases outside the gene matches: 6. In nucleotides, the CDR3 is TGTGCCAGCAGATTTCCGGGACAGGGCTACGAGCAGTACTTC. Translation: CASRFPGQGYEQYF.

This clonotype showed up just a few times. The chain recombines TRBV5-5 with TRBJ1-2, with unresolved D. The CDR3 runs to 16 residues. With 0 bases removed from V and 4 bases from J, the gap between germline ends came to 16 bases. Germline V lookup: CDR1 SGHKS, CDR2 YYEKEE (reference sequence). The DNA for the CDR3 is TGTGCCAGCAGCTTGGCTTCTTTGGGAGTATCCTATGGCTACACCTTC. It codes for CASSLASLGVSYGYTF. Full variable domain (outside the CDR3, taken from reference TRBV5-5 and TRBJ1-2): DAGVTQSPTHLIKTRGQQVTLRCSPISGHKSVSWYQQVLGQGPQFIFQYYEKEERGRGNFPDRFSARQFPNYSSELNVNALLLGDSALYLCASSLASLGVSYGYTFGSGTRLTVV.